The 2 T cell receptor beta chains below come from one sample, sequenced in a study of cytomegalovirus exposure and HLA in healthy donors. PCR primers comprised 60 Vbeta and 13 Jbeta primers. Data came from immunoSEQ multiplex PCR; TCRdb stores just in-frame clones and leaves some out. The table has tens of thousands of clones, about 79% seen once. Sample: PBMCs. The receptor source for this set is a man aged 50-60 years in good health and CMV-seronegative.

Only a few counts were recorded for this clone. The chain employs TRBV5-6 and TRBJ1-3; 7 nucleotides match TRBD1. CDR1 is SGHDT and CDR2 is YYEEEE in the germline V gene. This CDR3 region has 16 residues. Trimming at V came to 6 bases and at J to 4 bases, leaving 13 bases not matched to a gene. In DNA form, the CDR3 reads TGTGCCAGCACCCTAACGTATACAGGGGCCGGAAACACCATATATTTT. Protein: CASTLTYTGAGNTIYF. Filled out from reference TRBV5-6 and TRBJ1-3, the complete variable domain reads DAGVTQSPTHLIKTRGQQVTLRCSPKSGHDTVSWYQQALGQGPQFIFQYYEEEERQRGNFPDRFSGHQFPNYSSELNVNALLLGDSALYLCASTLTYTGAGNTIYFGEGSWLTVV.

The chain joins TRBV7-3 to TRBJ2-5; perhaps TRBD2 as D (5 bases). The CDR3 consists of 13 residues. The V gene lost 2 bases and the J gene lost 6 bases, with 10 bases spanning the gap. Germline assignment: CDR1 SGHTA and CDR2 FQGTGA. CDR3 in amino acids: CASSLVEGKTQYF. In DNA form, the CDR3 reads TGTGCCAGCAGCTTAGTTGAGGGAAAGACCCAGTACTTC.